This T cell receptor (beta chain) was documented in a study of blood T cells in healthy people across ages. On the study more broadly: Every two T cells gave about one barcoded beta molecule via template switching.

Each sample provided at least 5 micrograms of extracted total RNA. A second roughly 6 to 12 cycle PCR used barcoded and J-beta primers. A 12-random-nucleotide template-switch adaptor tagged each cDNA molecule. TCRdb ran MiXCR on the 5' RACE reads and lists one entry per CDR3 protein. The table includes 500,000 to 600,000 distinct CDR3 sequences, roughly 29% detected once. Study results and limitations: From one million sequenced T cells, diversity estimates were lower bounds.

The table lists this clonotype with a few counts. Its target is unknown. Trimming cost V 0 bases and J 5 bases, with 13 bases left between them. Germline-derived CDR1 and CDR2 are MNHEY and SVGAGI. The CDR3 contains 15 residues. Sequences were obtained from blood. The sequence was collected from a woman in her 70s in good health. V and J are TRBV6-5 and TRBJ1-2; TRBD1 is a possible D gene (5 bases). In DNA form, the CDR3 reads TGTGCCAGCAGTTACTCTTCAGGGCGTGGGTATGGCTACACCTTC. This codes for CASSYSSGRGYGYTF.